This entry is about one T cell receptor beta chain. Assay used: immunoSEQ multiplex PCR; TCRdb lists only in-frame clones, some missing. Among around 2.5 million clones listed, 90% to 95% were seen once. The entry originates in a study of shared clonotypes between healthy human individuals. Study-wide context: The study drew on a couple of women and a few men aged 18 to 49 as donors.

Germline-derived CDR1 and CDR2 are KGHSH and LQKENI. CDR3 length: 15 amino acids. Between the trimmed V and J ends, which lost 3 bases and 4 bases, there was a span of 13 bases. Sequencing used naive CD4+ T cells from PBMCs. Subset indicated: CD45RA+ positively selected. The source is a man between 18 and 29 years old in good health. Some clones in this sample may be carry-over from other donors' samples. The V gene is TRBV18, the J gene TRBJ1-3; D gene uncertain. The CDR3 coding sequence is TGTGCCAGCTCACCTGCAAAGGTGGAAGGAAACACCATATATTTT. Residues: CASSPAKVEGNTIYF.